These 10 T cell receptor beta chains came from one sample sequenced in a study of PD-1 blockade in classical Hodgkin lymphoma. The patients all showed relapse after autologous stem cell transplantation, while their brentuximab vedotin exposure varied. Clones were sequenced by immunoSEQ multiplex PCR, and TCRdb holds only the in-frame ones, with some missing. The sample carries 35,000 to 50,000 clones, more than 70% recorded once. The specimen comprised peripheral blood mononuclear cells (PBMCs), sampled at baseline. These receptors all come from a human donor with classical Hodgkin lymphoma.

CDR3 DNA: TGCGCCACCCGTACTAGACCCCTTAGCACAGATACGCAGTATTTT. It codes for CATRTRPLSTDTQYF. The chain has TRBV5-1 and TRBJ2-3; TRBD2 might be the D (5 bases). CDR3 size: 15 residues. Germline values: CDR1 SGHRS, CDR2 YFSETQ. Trimming removed 9 bases at V and 0 bases at J, with 17 bases between.

V usage is TRBV11-2 and J usage is TRBJ1-4; 7 nucleotides agree with TRBD1. Looked up from germline, CDR1 is SGHAT and CDR2 is FQNNGV. The CDR3 spans 16 residues. Losses at the gene ends were 5 bases for V and 3 bases for J; bases not matched to a gene: 9. The CDR3: CASSRDRVRPNEKLFF. CDR3 nucleotide sequence: TGTGCCAGCAGCCGAGACAGGGTACGCCCTAATGAAAAACTGTTTTTT.

The chain joins TRBV6-5 to TRBJ1-6, with 7 bases that match TRBD1. Germline-derived CDR1 and CDR2 are MNHEY and SVGAGI. Unmatched junction bases numbered 9, after V lost 5 bases and J lost 8 bases. The CDR3 loop spans 15 amino acids. The chain's CDR3 is CASSTTGLKDSPLHF. The CDR3, as DNA: TGTGCCAGCAGTACGACAGGGCTCAAGGATTCACCCCTCCACTTT.

This clone was recorded only once. V gene TRBV4-3 combines with J gene TRBJ2-1, with 8 bases identical to TRBD1. Germline CDR1 and CDR2: LGHNA and YSLEER. J was trimmed by 5 bases and V by 0 bases; bases with no gene match: 6. This CDR3 is 16 amino acids long. The CDR3 coding sequence is TGCGCCAGCAGCCAAGATTTTGACAGGGGAAACAATGAGCAGTTCTTC. Translating gives CASSQDFDRGNNEQFF.

The V gene is TRBV6-4, the J gene TRBJ2-2; D perhaps matches TRBD1 (5 bases). The CDR3 contains 13 residues. CDR1 and CDR2 (germline): MRHNA, SNTAGT. Trimming pared 8 bases from V and 7 bases from J, leaving 14 bases between. CDR3 DNA sequence: TGTGCCAGCCGTCAGGGTCTATTCGGGGAGCTGTTTTTT. Amino acids: CASRQGLFGELFF.

V and J are TRBV6-5 and TRBJ1-5; D gene ambiguous. V was shortened by 4 bases and J by 1 base, with 11 bases between the two germline ends. This CDR3 is 15 amino acids long. Per germline, CDR1 MNHEY and CDR2 SVGAGI. For the CDR3, the DNA is TGTGCCAGCAGTTCCCGATGGGGAAGCAATCAGCCCCAGCATTTT. Translation: CASSSRWGSNQPQHF.

J is TRBJ2-7 and V is TRBV30, with 7 bases fitting TRBD2. Per the germline V gene, CDR1 is GTSNPN and CDR2 is SVGIG (reference sequence). This CDR3 has 13 amino acids. The trim removed 5 bases at V and 2 bases at J, leaving 6 bases unmatched. The DNA of the CDR3 is TGTGCCTGGCGGGGAGGGGTGGCCTACGAGCAGTACTTC. It encodes CAWRGGVAYEQYF. The variable domain in full, completed from reference TRBV30 and TRBJ2-7, reads SQTIHQWPATLVQPVGSPLSLECTVEGTSNPNLYWYRQAAGRGLQLLFYSVGIGQISSEVPQNLSASRPQDRQFILSSKKLLLSDSGFYLCAWRGGVAYEQYFGPGTRLTVT.

The chain recombines TRBV7-9 with TRBJ2-7, with D perhaps TRBD1 (6 bases). The germline gives CDR1 SEHNR, CDR2 FQNEAQ (reference sequence). There are 13 residues in the CDR3. Trimming left V 5 bases short and J 3 bases short, with 11 bases between. CDR3 in DNA: TGTGCCAGCAGCCTCGGGACATACTACGAGCAGTACTTC. Residues: CASSLGTYYEQYF.

V is TRBV27 and J is TRBJ1-1; D is perhaps TRBD1 (5 bases). Trimming took off 4 bases at V and 0 bases at J, with 9 bases between the two ends. The CDR3 totals 14 residues. Germline CDR1 and CDR2: MNHEY and SMNVEV (reference sequence). The CDR3 reads CASSSLGVNTEAFF. As DNA, the CDR3 is TGTGCCAGCAGTTCCCTAGGGGTGAACACTGAAGCTTTCTTT.

This clone appeared a few times. The genes are TRBV2 and TRBJ1-1; D gene ambiguous. The CDR3 length is 10 residues. CDR1 and CDR2 (germline): SNHLY, FYNNEI. V was trimmed by 4 bases and J by 7 bases, leaving 4 bases between them. The chain's CDR3 is CASSVGEAFF. For the CDR3, the DNA is TGTGCCAGCAGTGTTGGTGAAGCTTTCTTT.